This T cell receptor beta chain was recovered during a study of shared clonotypes between healthy human individuals. General study points: In this cohort, only blood was sampled, and tissue repertoires likely differ.

V shed 5 bases and J shed 3 bases, with 7 bases lying between them. The CDR3 length is 13 residues. Germline CDR1 and CDR2: LNHDA and SQIVND (reference sequence). Positive CCR7 selection of CD45RO-negative cells yielded the naive CD8 cells, and terminally differentiated effector memory CD45RA+ cells were excluded. Comments on this clone: No antigen is known for it.

Generated by immunoSEQ multiplex PCR, the TCRdb table keeps only in-frame clones and is missing some. Altogether 800,000 or so clones are present, roughly 96% being singletons, with the ten largest covering less than 0.25%. The chain has TRBV19 and TRBJ2-2; D uncertain. Sequencing was done on a sample of naive CD8+ T cells sorted from blood. This TCR came from a man younger than 45 in good health. CDR3 region: CASSVPYTGELFF. The CDR3 DNA is TGTGCCAGTAGTGTTCCGTACACCGGGGAGCTGTTTTTT.